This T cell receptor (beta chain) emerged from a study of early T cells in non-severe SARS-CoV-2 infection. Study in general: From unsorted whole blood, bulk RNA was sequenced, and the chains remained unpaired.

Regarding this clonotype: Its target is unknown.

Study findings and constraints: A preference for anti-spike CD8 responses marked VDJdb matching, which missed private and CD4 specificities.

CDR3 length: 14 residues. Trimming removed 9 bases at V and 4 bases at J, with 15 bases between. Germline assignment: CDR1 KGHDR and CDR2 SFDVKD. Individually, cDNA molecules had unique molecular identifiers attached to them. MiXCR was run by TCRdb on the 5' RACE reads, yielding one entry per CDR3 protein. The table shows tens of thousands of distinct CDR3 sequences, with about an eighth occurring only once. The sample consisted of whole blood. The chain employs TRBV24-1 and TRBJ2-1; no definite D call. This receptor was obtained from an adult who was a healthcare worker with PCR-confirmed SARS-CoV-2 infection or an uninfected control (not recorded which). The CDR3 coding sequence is TGTGCCACCCAAGACGGAACGCGGTACAATGAGCAGTTCTTC. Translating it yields CATQDGTRYNEQFF.